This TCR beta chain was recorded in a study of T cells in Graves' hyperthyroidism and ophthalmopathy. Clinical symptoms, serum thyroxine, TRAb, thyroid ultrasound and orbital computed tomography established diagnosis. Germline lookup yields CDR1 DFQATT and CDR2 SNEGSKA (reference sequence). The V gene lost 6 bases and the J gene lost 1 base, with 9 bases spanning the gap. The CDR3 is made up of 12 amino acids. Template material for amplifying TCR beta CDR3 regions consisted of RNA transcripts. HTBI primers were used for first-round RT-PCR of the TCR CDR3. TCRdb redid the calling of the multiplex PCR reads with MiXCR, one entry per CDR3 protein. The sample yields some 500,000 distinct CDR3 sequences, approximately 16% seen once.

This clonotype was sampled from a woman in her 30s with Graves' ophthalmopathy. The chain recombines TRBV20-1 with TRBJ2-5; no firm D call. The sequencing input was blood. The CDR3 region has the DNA TGCAGTGCCCACCGGGCCCAAGAGACCCAGTACTTC. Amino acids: CSAHRAQETQYF.